This T cell receptor (beta chain) was sequenced for a study of regulatory T cells in long-lasting Graves disease. Study-level results: Having only a small sample size may have limited accuracy.

This clonotype has at least ten counts. The antigen is unknown. Time point specified: persistent/refractory GD, antithyroid drugs over 5 years with positive TRAb. RNA extracted from PBMCs served as the sequencing template. Combining iRepertoire HTBI primers with Arm-PCR of CDR3 regions, the authors built TCR beta libraries. Via MiXCR, TCRdb re-called the multiplex PCR reads, giving one row per CDR3 protein. The profile covers 400,000 to 500,000 distinct CDR3 sequences, with over 20% appearing a single time and roughly an eighth taken by the ten largest. This specimen was peripheral blood mononuclear cells (PBMCs), taken when the disease was refractory, from a patient treated with antithyroid drugs. The receptor's source is a female donor with Graves disease.

The CDR3 region has the DNA TGTGCCAGCAGTTTTTTTCGGACTAGCGGGGCCTACGAGCAGTACTTC. It codes for CASSFFRTSGAYEQYF. The J gene is TRBJ2-7, the V gene TRBV28; 12 positions match TRBD2. CDR1 and CDR2 from the germline V gene are MDHEN and SYDVKM. This CDR3 spans 16 amino acids. V gave up 3 bases and J gave up 2 bases; unmatched junction bases: 5.